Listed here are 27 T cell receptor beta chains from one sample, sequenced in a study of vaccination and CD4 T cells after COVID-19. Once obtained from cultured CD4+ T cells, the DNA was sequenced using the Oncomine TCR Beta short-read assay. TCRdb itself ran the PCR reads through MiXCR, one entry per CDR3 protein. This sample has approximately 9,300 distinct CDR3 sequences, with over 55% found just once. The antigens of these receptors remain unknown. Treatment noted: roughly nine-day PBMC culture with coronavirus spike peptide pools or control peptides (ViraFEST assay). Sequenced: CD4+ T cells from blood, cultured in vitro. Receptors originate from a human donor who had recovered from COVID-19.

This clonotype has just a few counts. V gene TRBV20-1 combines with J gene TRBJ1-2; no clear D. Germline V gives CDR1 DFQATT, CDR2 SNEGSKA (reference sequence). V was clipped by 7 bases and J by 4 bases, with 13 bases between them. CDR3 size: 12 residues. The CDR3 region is CSGAWGSYGYTF. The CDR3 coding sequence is TGCAGTGGGGCGTGGGGTAGCTATGGCTACACCTTC.

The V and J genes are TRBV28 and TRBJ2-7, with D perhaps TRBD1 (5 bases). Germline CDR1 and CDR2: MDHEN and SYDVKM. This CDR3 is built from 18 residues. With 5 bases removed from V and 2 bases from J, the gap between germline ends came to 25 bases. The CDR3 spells CASSKAPRGQGNTYEQYF. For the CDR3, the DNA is TGTGCCAGCAGTAAGGCCCCACGTGGTCAGGGAAATACCTACGAGCAGTACTTC.

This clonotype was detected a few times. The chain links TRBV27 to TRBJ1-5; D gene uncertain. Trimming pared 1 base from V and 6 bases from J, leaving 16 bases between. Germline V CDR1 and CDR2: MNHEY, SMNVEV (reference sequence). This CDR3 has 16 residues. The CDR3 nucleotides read TGTGCCAGCAGTTTATTCTCTCCACCGCGCGGTCAGCCCCAGCATTTT. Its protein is CASSLFSPPRGQPQHF.

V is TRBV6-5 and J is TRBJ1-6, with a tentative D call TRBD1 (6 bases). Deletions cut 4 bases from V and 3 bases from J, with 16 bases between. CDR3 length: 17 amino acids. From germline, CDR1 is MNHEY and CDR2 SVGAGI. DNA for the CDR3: TGTGCCAGCAGTTCCAGGGGAGGGCGCGTCTATAATTCACCCCTCCACTTT. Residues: CASSSRGGRVYNSPLHF.

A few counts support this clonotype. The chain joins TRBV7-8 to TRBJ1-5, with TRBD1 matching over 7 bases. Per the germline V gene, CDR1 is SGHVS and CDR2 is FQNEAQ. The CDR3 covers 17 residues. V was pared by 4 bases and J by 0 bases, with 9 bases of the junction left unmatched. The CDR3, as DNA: TGTGCCAGCAGCTCCCATGGGACAGCCGATAGCAATCAGCCCCAGCATTTT. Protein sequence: CASSSHGTADSNQPQHF.

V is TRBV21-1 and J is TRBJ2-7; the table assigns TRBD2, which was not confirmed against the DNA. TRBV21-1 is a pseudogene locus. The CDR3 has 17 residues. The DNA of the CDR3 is TGTGCCAGCAGCACAAGGGCTTCCCCTAGCGGGAGTTACGAGCAGTACTTC. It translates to CASSTRASPSGSYEQYF.

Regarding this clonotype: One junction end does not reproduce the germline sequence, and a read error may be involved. The CDR3 is CAISRGSYGIQYF. CDR3 nucleotides: TGTGCCATCAGCAGAGGAAGTTATGGCATTCAGTACTTC. The V and J genes are TRBV15 and TRBJ2-4; D ambiguous. This CDR3 is built from 13 residues. From germline, CDR1 is LNHNV and CDR2 YYDKDF (reference sequence).

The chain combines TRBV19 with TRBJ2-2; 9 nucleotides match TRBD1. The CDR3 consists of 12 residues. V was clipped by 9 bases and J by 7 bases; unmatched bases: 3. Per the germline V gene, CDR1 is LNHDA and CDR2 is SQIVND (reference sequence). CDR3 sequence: CASRQGVGELFF. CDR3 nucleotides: TGTGCCAGCCGACAGGGGGTCGGGGAGCTGTTTTTT.

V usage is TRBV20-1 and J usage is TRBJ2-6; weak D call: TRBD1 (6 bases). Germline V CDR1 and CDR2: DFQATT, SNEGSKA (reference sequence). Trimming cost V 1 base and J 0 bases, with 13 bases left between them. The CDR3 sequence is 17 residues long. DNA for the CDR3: TGCAGTGCTAGAGCCCGGACAGCTCGCTCTGGGGCCAACGTCCTGACTTTC. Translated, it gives CSARARTARSGANVLTF.

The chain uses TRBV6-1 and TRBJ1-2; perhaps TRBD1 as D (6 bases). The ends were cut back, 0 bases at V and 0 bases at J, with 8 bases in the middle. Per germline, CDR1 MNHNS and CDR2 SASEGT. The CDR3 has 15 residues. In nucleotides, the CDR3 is TGTGCCAGCAGTGAAGCAGGGGGTCCTAACTATGGCTACACCTTC. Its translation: CASSEAGGPNYGYTF.

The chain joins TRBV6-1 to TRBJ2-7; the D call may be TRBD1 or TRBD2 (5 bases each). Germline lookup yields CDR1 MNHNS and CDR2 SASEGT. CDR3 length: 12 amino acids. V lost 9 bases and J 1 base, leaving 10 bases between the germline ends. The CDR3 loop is CASWGPSYEQYF. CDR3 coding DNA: TGTGCCAGTTGGGGACCGTCCTACGAGCAGTACTTC.

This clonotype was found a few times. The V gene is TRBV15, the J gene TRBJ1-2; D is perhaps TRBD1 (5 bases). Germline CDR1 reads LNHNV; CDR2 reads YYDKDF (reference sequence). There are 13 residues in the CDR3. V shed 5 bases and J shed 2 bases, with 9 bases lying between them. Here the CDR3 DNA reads TGTGCCACCAGCCTATGGGACAACTATGGCTACACCTTC. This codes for CATSLWDNYGYTF.

CDR3 protein: CASRGPVGLAVYTQYF. The CDR3 bases are TGTGCCAGCAGGGGACCCGTAGGACTAGCAGTCTATACGCAGTATTTT. This chain links TRBV6-1 with TRBJ2-3; TRBD2 aligns across 8 bases. The CDR3 runs to 16 residues. CDR1 and CDR2 from the germline V gene are MNHNS and SASEGT. Trimming removed 6 bases from V and 7 bases from J; junction bases left unmatched: 15.

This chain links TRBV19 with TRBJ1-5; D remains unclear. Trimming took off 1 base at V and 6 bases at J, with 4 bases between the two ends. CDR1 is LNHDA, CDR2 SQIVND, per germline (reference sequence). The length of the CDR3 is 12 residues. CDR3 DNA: TGTGCCAGTAGTATAGGCCCTCAGCCCCAGCATTTT. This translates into CASSIGPQPQHF.

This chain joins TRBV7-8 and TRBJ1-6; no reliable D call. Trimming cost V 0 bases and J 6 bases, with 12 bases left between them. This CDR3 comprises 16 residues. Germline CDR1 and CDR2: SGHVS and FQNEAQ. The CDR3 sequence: CASSLAPRDGNSPLHF. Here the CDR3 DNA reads TGTGCCAGCAGCTTAGCGCCAAGGGATGGTAATTCACCCCTCCACTTT.

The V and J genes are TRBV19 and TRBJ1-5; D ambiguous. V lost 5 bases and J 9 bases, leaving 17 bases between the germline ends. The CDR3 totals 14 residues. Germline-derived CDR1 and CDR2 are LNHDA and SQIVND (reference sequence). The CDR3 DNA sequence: TGTGCCAGTAGTCCCCGGACCCAATCCCCGCCCCAGCATTTT. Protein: CASSPRTQSPPQHF.

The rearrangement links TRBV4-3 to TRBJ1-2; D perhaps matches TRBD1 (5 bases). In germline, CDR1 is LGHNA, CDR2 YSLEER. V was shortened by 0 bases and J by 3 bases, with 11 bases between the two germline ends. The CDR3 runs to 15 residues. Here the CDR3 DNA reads TGCGCCAGCAGCCAAGATCCCTGGGGGGACTATGGCTACACCTTC. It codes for CASSQDPWGDYGYTF.

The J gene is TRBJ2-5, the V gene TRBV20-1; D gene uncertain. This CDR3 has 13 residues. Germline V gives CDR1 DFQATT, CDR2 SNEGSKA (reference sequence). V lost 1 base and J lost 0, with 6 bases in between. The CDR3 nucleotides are TGCAGTGCTAGAGTAGATTACCAAGAGACCCAGTACTTC. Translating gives CSARVDYQETQYF.

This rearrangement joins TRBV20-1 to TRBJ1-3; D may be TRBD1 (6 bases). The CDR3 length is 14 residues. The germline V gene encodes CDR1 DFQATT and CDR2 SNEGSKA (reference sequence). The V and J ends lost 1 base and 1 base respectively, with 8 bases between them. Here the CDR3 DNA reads TGCAGTGCTAGAGGGGGGCTATCTGGAAACACCATATATTTT. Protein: CSARGGLSGNTIYF.

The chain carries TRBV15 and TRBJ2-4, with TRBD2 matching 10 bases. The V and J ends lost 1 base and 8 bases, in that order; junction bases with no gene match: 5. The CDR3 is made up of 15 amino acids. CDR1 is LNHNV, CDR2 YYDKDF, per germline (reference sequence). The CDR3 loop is CATSRASGGEDIQYF. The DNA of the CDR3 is TGTGCCACCAGCAGAGCTAGCGGGGGAGAGGACATTCAGTACTTC.

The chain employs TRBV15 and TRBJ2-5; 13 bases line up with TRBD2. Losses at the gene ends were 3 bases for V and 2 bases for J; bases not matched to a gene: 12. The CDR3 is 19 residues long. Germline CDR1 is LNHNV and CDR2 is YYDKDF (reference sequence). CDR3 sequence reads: CATSSHTSGGVVWQETQYF. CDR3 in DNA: TGTGCCACCAGCAGTCACACTAGCGGGGGGGTGGTTTGGCAAGAGACCCAGTACTTC. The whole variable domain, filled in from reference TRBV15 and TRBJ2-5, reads DAMVIQNPRYQVTQFGKPVTLSCSQTLNHNVMYWYQQKSSQAPKLLFHYYDKDFNNEADTPDNFQSRRPNTSFCFLDIRSPGLGDTAMYLCATSSHTSGGVVWQETQYFGPGTRLLVL.

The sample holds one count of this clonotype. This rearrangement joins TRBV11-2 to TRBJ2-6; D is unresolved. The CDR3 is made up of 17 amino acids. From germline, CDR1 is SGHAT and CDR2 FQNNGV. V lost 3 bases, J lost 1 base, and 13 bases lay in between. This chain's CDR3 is CASSLGQLRSGANVLTF. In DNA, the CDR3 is TGTGCCAGCAGCTTGGGCCAGCTCAGGTCTGGGGCCAACGTCCTGACTTTC. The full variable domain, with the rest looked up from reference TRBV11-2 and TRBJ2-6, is EAGVAQSPRYKIIEKRQSVAFWCNPISGHATLYWYQQILGQGPKLLIQFQNNGVVDDSQLPKDRFSAERLKGVDSTLKIQPAKLEDSAVYLCASSLGQLRSGANVLTFGAGSRLTVL.

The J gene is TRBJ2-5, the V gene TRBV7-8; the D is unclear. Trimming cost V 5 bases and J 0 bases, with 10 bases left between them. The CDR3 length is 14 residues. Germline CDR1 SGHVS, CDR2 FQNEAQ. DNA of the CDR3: TGTGCCAGCAGCGCTAGAATGTACCAAGAGACCCAGTACTTC. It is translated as CASSARMYQETQYF.

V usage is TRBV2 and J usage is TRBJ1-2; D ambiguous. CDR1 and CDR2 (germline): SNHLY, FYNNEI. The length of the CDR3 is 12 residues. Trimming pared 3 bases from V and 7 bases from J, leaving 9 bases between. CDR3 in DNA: TGTGCCAGCAGTGAGTACTTCGGTGGCTACACCTTC. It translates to CASSEYFGGYTF.

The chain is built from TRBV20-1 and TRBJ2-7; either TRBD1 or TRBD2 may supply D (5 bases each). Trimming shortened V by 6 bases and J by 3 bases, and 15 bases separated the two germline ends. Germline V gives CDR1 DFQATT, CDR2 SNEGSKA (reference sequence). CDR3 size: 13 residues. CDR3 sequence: CSAHRQRGYEQYF. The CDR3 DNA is TGCAGTGCCCACCGACAGAGGGGCTACGAGCAGTACTTC.

In DNA, the CDR3 is TGTGCCAGCAGAAAGGGCCCGGGACAGGGCACAGATACGCAGTATTTT. Protein sequence: CASRKGPGQGTDTQYF. The chain couples TRBV6-1 to TRBJ2-3; 8 nucleotides line up with TRBD1. The CDR3 consists of 16 residues. With 6 bases clipped from V and 1 base from J, the junction kept 9 bases outside the gene matches. Germline V lookup: CDR1 MNHNS, CDR2 SASEGT.

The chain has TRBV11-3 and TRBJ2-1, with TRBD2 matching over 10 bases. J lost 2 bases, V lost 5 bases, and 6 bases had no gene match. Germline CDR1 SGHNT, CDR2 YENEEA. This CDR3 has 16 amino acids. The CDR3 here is CASSGPLAGAYNEQFF. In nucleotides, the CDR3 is TGTGCCAGCAGCGGCCCTCTAGCGGGGGCCTACAATGAGCAGTTCTTC.